The 22 T cell receptor beta chains listed next were all sequenced from one sample in a study of blood T cell repertoires in COVID-19. This table comes from immunoSEQ multiplex PCR, and its TCRdb copy is limited to in-frame clones, with some not included. This sample yields some 160,000 clones, of which around four fifths are seen a single time; 6.5% to 9.5% belongs to the top ten. The material sequenced was peripheral blood. These receptor sequences come from a woman older than 75 with COVID-19, enrolled during active disease.

The chain employs TRBV18 and TRBJ1-5, with D unresolved. V gave up 4 bases and J gave up 9 bases, with 10 bases separating them. CDR1 is KGHSH, CDR2 LQKENI, per germline. The CDR3 runs 12 residues. The CDR3 DNA reads TGTGCCAGCTCACGAATCGGTTGGCCCCAGCATTTT. It codes for CASSRIGWPQHF.

V gene TRBV24-1 combines with J gene TRBJ2-7; 10 nucleotides align to TRBD1. CDR1 and CDR2 from the germline V gene are KGHDR and SFDVKD. This CDR3 has 14 amino acids. J lost 9 bases, V lost 3 bases, and 7 bases had no gene match. CDR3 coding DNA: TGTGCCACCAGTGATACCGACAGGGGGCCTAGGCAGTACTTC. Translating gives CATSDTDRGPRQYF.

This clone was found a few times. V and J are TRBV6-5 and TRBJ2-7; 8 nucleotides line up with TRBD1. This CDR3 is built from 14 residues. The V segment lost 6 bases and the J segment 5 bases; nucleotides outside the gene matches: 9. Germline loops: CDR1 MNHEY, CDR2 SVGAGI. The CDR3 loop reads CASRPGQGRNEQYF. CDR3 DNA: TGTGCCAGCAGGCCTGGACAGGGACGAAACGAGCAGTACTTC.

This chain links TRBV9 with TRBJ1-1; tentatively, D is TRBD1 (6 bases). Trimming stripped 2 bases from V and 5 bases from J, with 10 bases between. The CDR3 extends over 13 amino acids. The germline V gene encodes CDR1 SGDLS and CDR2 YYNGEE. In DNA, the CDR3 is TGTGCCAGCAGCGTGTCAGGGGAGACTGAAGCTTTCTTT. Translating it yields CASSVSGETEAFF.

The chain couples TRBV3-1 (or the pseudogene TRBV3-2) to TRBJ1-2; TRBD1 aligns across 7 bases. The J segment lost 6 bases and the V segment lost 7 bases, leaving 8 bases of the junction unmatched. CDR1 and CDR2 from the germline V gene are LGHDT and YNNKEL (reference sequence). The CDR3 is 13 amino acids. This CDR3 reads CASTPGGPDGYTF. CDR3 DNA: TGTGCCAGCACTCCAGGGGGACCGGATGGCTACACCTTC.

The chain is built from TRBV7-8 and TRBJ2-4; the match to TRBD2 covers 7 bases. The CDR3 runs to 15 residues. V dropped 1 base and J dropped 7; count of bases not matched to a gene: 7. Germline loops: CDR1 SGHVS, CDR2 FQNEAQ. The CDR3 spells CASSLGSQAGNIQYF. DNA of the CDR3: TGTGCCAGCAGCTTAGGGTCCCAAGCGGGGAACATTCAGTACTTC.

V is TRBV7-9 and J is TRBJ1-2; the match to TRBD1 covers 7 bases. J lost 4 bases, V lost 7 bases, and 9 bases had no gene match. Germline V gene lookup returns CDR1 SEHNR and CDR2 FQNEAQ (reference sequence). The CDR3 sequence is 14 residues long. This CDR3 is CASTKTGVGYGYTF. CDR3 in DNA: TGTGCCAGCACCAAAACAGGGGTAGGCTATGGCTACACCTTC.

V is TRBV6-5 and J is TRBJ2-1, with TRBD2 matching 9 bases. Germline CDR1 is MNHEY and CDR2 is SVGAGI. The V segment lost 6 bases and the J segment 10 bases; nucleotides outside the gene matches: 13. The CDR3 length is 15 residues. For the CDR3, the DNA is TGTGCCAGCAGAAAGCCCGATGGCGGGAGGGTGGAGCAGTTCTTC. This encodes CASRKPDGGRVEQFF.

The chain couples TRBV6-5 to TRBJ1-5; D ambiguous. Germline loops: CDR1 MNHEY, CDR2 SVGAGI. With 7 bases removed from V and 4 bases from J, the gap between germline ends came to 11 bases. CDR3 size: 13 residues. The CDR3 reads CASTRLTNQPQHF. CDR3 sequence (DNA): TGTGCCAGCACCCGACTGACGAATCAGCCCCAGCATTTT.

This clone has just one count. The genes are TRBV6-5 and TRBJ1-2; 8 bases map to TRBD1. The V gene end was trimmed by 5 bases and the J gene end by 4 bases; junction bases not matched to a gene: 6. The CDR3 runs to 14 residues. From germline, CDR1 is MNHEY and CDR2 SVGAGI. Here the CDR3 DNA reads TGTGCCAGCAGTCCAGGGGGCACGGGCTATGGCTACACCTTC. Its translation: CASSPGGTGYGYTF.

The V call is TRBV28, the J call TRBJ1-1; D is unresolved. The CDR3 spans 14 residues. V was cut by 3 bases and J by 0 bases, with 8 bases left in between. CDR1 and CDR2 (germline): MDHEN, SYDVKM. As DNA, the CDR3 is TGTGCCAGCAGTTTGGTCGGGGTGAACACTGAAGCTTTCTTT. It specifies CASSLVGVNTEAFF.

V and J are TRBV9 and TRBJ1-2; D is unclear. CDR1 is SGDLS and CDR2 is YYNGEE in the germline V gene. This CDR3 is built from 14 residues. The V end lost 3 bases, the J end lost 2 bases, and 11 bases lay between the germline ends. The CDR3 coding sequence is TGTGCCAGCAGCGCTGACCCACAGAACTATGGCTACACCTTC. It specifies CASSADPQNYGYTF.

V usage is TRBV7-9 and J usage is TRBJ1-6; D remains ambiguous. V was shortened by 4 bases and J by 5 bases, with 12 bases between the two germline ends. The CDR3 sequence is 15 residues long. Germline CDR1 SEHNR, CDR2 FQNEAQ (reference sequence). The DNA of the CDR3 is TGTGCCAGCAGCTCAAATGATGGGCATAATTCACCCCTCCACTTT. Protein sequence: CASSSNDGHNSPLHF.

This rearrangement joins TRBV4-1 to TRBJ2-5; D is unclear. Germline V gene data show CDR1 as MGHRA and CDR2 as YSYEKL. CDR3 length: 16 amino acids. V gave up 0 bases and J gave up 2 bases, with 13 bases separating them. CDR3 nucleotides: TGCGCCAGCAGCCAAGAGCCGAGCCGTGCGCAAGAGACCCAGTACTTC. Its translation is CASSQEPSRAQETQYF.

This sequence joins TRBV18 and TRBJ2-3; 7 bases are a match to TRBD1. Looked up from germline, CDR1 is KGHSH and CDR2 is LQKENI. V was pared by 3 bases and J by 3 bases, with 3 bases of the junction left unmatched. The CDR3 has 14 residues. The DNA for the CDR3 is TGTGCCAGCTCACCGGGGACAGATACAGATACGCAGTATTTT. Amino acid sequence: CASSPGTDTDTQYF.

The chain couples TRBV29-1 to TRBJ2-3; 16 bases line up with TRBD2. The CDR3 runs 18 residues. V lost 4 bases, J lost 0 bases, and 7 bases stayed unmatched. The V gene's germline CDR1 is SQVTM and CDR2 ANQGSEA. The CDR3 sequence: CSVVGTSGRAGSTDTQYF. CDR3 nucleotides: TGCAGCGTTGTAGGGACTAGCGGGAGGGCCGGGAGCACAGATACGCAGTATTTT.

The chain combines TRBV11-2 with TRBJ1-4; 7 bases match TRBD1. The germline CDR1 and CDR2 sequences are SGHAT and FQNNGV. This CDR3 is built from 11 residues. With 5 bases clipped from V and 13 bases from J, the junction kept 4 bases outside the gene matches. The CDR3, as DNA: TGTGCCAGCAGCACGACAGGGCGACTGTTTTTT. It yields the protein CASSTTGRLFF.

The V and J genes are TRBV18 and TRBJ1-1; the D gene is possibly TRBD1 (5 bases). Trimming left V 2 bases short and J 6 bases short, with 16 bases between. In germline, CDR1 is KGHSH, CDR2 LQKENI. The CDR3 length is 15 residues. CDR3 nucleotide sequence: TGTGCCAGCTCACCAACCGCAGGACACGGATCTGAAGCTTTCTTT. It codes for CASSPTAGHGSEAFF.

J is TRBJ1-2 and V is TRBV6-5, with a weak D call TRBD1 (6 bases). This CDR3 has 13 amino acids. V was pared by 2 bases and J by 8 bases, with 12 bases between. Germline V lookup: CDR1 MNHEY, CDR2 SVGAGI. The DNA of the CDR3 is TGTGCCAGCAGTTACAGCCAGGGGAGAGGCTACACCTTC. It yields the protein CASSYSQGRGYTF.

V gene TRBV6-1 combines with J gene TRBJ1-6; D is uncertain. Deletions cut 1 base from V and 10 bases from J, with 8 bases between. CDR3 length equals 13 residues. CDR1 and CDR2 (germline): MNHNS, SASEGT. The CDR3 loop reads CASSEVGRSPLHF. The DNA for the CDR3 is TGTGCCAGCAGTGAAGTGGGGAGGTCACCCCTCCACTTT.

In its sample, this clone was seen a few times. This chain links TRBV7-9 with TRBJ1-1; the D is unclear. This CDR3 is built from 16 residues. V gave up 5 bases and J gave up 5 bases, with 21 bases separating them. Per the germline V gene, CDR1 is SEHNR and CDR2 is FQNEAQ (reference sequence). The CDR3 DNA reads TGTGCCAGCAGCGCCCCCATTCAGGCAGGAAGGACTGAAGCTTTCTTT. Protein: CASSAPIQAGRTEAFF.

This chain uses TRBV6-5 with TRBJ2-1; possibly TRBD2 for D (6 bases). CDR1 is MNHEY, CDR2 SVGAGI, per germline. V was pared by 0 bases and J by 12 bases, with 6 bases between. This CDR3 comprises 11 residues. In DNA, the CDR3 is TGTGCCAGCAGTTACTCGGGGGGGCAGTTCTTC. This sequence encodes CASSYSGGQFF.